This T cell receptor (beta chain) was captured by sequencing in a study of cytomegalovirus exposure and HLA in healthy donors. With 3 bases removed from V and 1 base from J, the gap between germline ends came to 12 bases. The CDR3 contains 14 residues. In germline, CDR1 is GTSNPN, CDR2 SVGIG (reference sequence). The PCR contained 60 Vbeta and 13 Jbeta primers. Clones were read by immunoSEQ multiplex PCR, and TCRdb kept only the in-frame ones, dropping some. The data hold a few hundred thousand clones, with 85% to 95% observed a single time. Specimen: PBMCs. This chain links TRBV30 with TRBJ2-5; TRBD1 might be the D (5 bases). The receptor comes from a girl aged 2 to 9 in good health and CMV-seronegative. The CDR3 DNA reads TGTGCCTGGAGCTGGGGCTCTGGCCAAGAGACCCAGTACTTC. Amino acid sequence: CAWSWGSGQETQYF.